This passage covers 17 T cell receptor beta chains from one sample sequenced in a study of neurological immune-mediated disorders. TCRdb fed the 5' RACE reads into MiXCR, producing one record per CDR3 protein. The repertoire holds 35,000 or so distinct CDR3 sequences, 10% seen once, with around 7% in the top ten. The sample was PBMCs. The receptors were gathered from a woman aged 25-40 years with HTLV-1-associated myelopathy (HAM/TSP).

This clonotype was detected ten times or more. The chain employs TRBV5-1 and TRBJ2-5, with 8 bases matching TRBD2. The CDR3 is made up of 18 amino acids. The V segment lost 4 bases and the J segment 1 base; nucleotides outside the gene matches: 15. Looked up from germline, CDR1 is SGHRS and CDR2 is YFSETQ. The CDR3 DNA reads TGCGCCAGCAGCCCCCTTGGTCCGGGGGGGCTCTCCCAAGAGACCCAGTACTTC. It codes for CASSPLGPGGLSQETQYF.

This clonotype was counted many times. The CDR3 loop is CASSYSRKNTEAFF. In DNA, the CDR3 is TGTGCCAGCAGTTACTCGAGAAAGAACACTGAAGCTTTCTTT. This chain links TRBV6-5 with TRBJ1-1; D remains unclear. V was trimmed by 0 bases and J by 1 base, leaving 6 bases between them. CDR3 length: 14 residues. The germline gives CDR1 MNHEY, CDR2 SVGAGI.

At least ten counts were recorded for this clonotype. The chain links TRBV20-1 to TRBJ1-5, with D unclear. The CDR3 covers 12 residues. Trimming cost V 4 bases and J 3 bases, with 7 bases left between them. Germline V gene lookup returns CDR1 DFQATT and CDR2 SNEGSKA (reference sequence). The CDR3 spells CSANEFNQPQHF. As DNA, the CDR3 is TGCAGTGCTAATGAGTTCAATCAGCCCCAGCATTTT.

This clonotype was seen repeatedly, ten times or more. The V and J genes are TRBV7-2 and TRBJ1-2; D gene uncertain. The CDR3 sequence is 13 residues long. Germline values: CDR1 SGHTA, CDR2 FQGNSA. Trimming cost V 3 bases and J 2 bases, with 7 bases left between them. CDR3 sequence reads: CASSFSGNYGYTF. In DNA form, the CDR3 reads TGTGCCAGCAGCTTTTCTGGGAACTATGGCTACACCTTC.

This clonotype showed up many times. The gene calls are TRBV5-1 and TRBJ2-2, with D tentatively TRBD1 (5 bases). The CDR3 runs 16 residues. CDR1 and CDR2 from the germline V gene are SGHRS and YFSETQ. The V gene lost 4 bases and the J gene lost 0 bases, with 13 bases spanning the gap. CDR3 sequence: CASSPRQTTNTGELFF. In DNA, the CDR3 is TGCGCCAGCAGCCCTCGACAGACAACGAACACCGGGGAGCTGTTTTTT.

This clonotype came up many times. The chain couples TRBV6-1 to TRBJ1-5; tentative D call: TRBD1 (5 bases). Trimming shortened V by 2 bases and J by 1 base, and 15 bases separated the two germline ends. Germline lookup yields CDR1 MNHNS and CDR2 SASEGT. The length of the CDR3 is 17 residues. CDR3 amino acids: CASSEWGRSLSNQPQHF. DNA of the CDR3: TGTGCCAGCAGTGAATGGGGACGAAGCCTAAGCAATCAGCCCCAGCATTTT.

The chain recombines TRBV19 with TRBJ2-4; TRBD1 might be the D (6 bases). The CDR3 extends over 15 amino acids. Germline CDR1 is LNHDA and CDR2 is SQIVND (reference sequence). V gave up 6 bases and J gave up 1 base, with 13 bases separating them. The DNA of the CDR3 is TGTGCCAGTAGCGCGACAGGTTCGGCCAAAAACATTCAGTACTTC. It is translated as CASSATGSAKNIQYF.

This clonotype showed up many times. V is TRBV5-5 and J is TRBJ1-3; D is undetermined. Looked up from germline, CDR1 is SGHKS and CDR2 is YYEKEE (reference sequence). This CDR3 comprises 15 residues. Trimming left V 0 bases short and J 2 bases short, with 9 bases between. This chain's CDR3 is CASSLDQIPGNTIYF. Written as DNA, the CDR3 is TGTGCCAGCAGCTTGGATCAGATTCCTGGAAACACCATATATTTT.

The sample holds many counts of this clonotype. This CDR3 is CASSRDQGANYGYTF. The CDR3 nucleotides read TGCGCCAGCAGCCGTGACCAGGGAGCTAACTATGGCTACACCTTC. The V and J genes are TRBV5-1 and TRBJ1-2; possible D gene TRBD1, 5 bases. Germline CDR1 is SGHRS and CDR2 is YFSETQ. The V end lost 4 bases, the J end lost 0 bases, and 13 bases lay between the germline ends. CDR3 size: 15 residues.

By share, this clonotype ranks as medium-sized (0.01 to 0.1%). The chain couples TRBV20-1 to TRBJ1-5; 7 nucleotides line up with TRBD1. The trim removed 6 bases at V and 6 bases at J, leaving 14 bases unmatched. This CDR3 has 15 amino acids. The germline V gene has CDR1 DFQATT and CDR2 SNEGSKA (reference sequence). The CDR3: CSAKRNDRDTQPQHF. Here the CDR3 DNA reads TGCAGTGCCAAACGAAACGACAGGGATACTCAGCCCCAGCATTTT.

In this sample, this clonotype turned up many times. V usage is TRBV6-2 or TRBV6-3 and J usage is TRBJ2-3; possibly TRBD2 for D (6 bases). The CDR3 loop spans 15 amino acids. In germline, CDR1 is MNHEY, CDR2 SVGEGT. V gave up 3 bases and J gave up 0 bases, with 10 bases separating them. The CDR3 region is CASSYTAGSTDTQYF. The CDR3, as DNA: TGTGCCAGCAGTTATACGGCGGGGAGCACAGATACGCAGTATTTT.

Notes on this clonotype: This may be a read error, as it is one base from a much larger clone. CDR3 in DNA: TGTGCCAGCAGCCTGGAAGGGATGGCCACGGGATATGGCTACACCTTC. This encodes CASSLEGMATGYGYTF. The V call is TRBV6-5, the J call TRBJ1-2; D gene uncertain. Germline CDR1 and CDR2: MNHEY and SVGAGI. The length of the CDR3 is 16 residues. V was clipped by 6 bases and J by 5 bases, with 22 bases between them.

This clonotype was seen ten or more times. V is TRBV7-2 and J is TRBJ2-1; D may correspond to TRBD1 or TRBD2 (7 bases each). CDR3 size: 16 residues. V was pared by 5 bases and J by 1 base, with 15 bases between. Germline CDR1 reads SGHTA; CDR2 reads FQGNSA. The CDR3 nucleotides read TGTGCCAGCAGCACAGCGGGGACAGCTTCCTACAATGAGCAGTTCTTC. This encodes CASSTAGTASYNEQFF.

The sample holds many counts of this clonotype. The V gene is TRBV20-1, the J gene TRBJ2-3; no firm D call. Germline assignment: CDR1 DFQATT and CDR2 SNEGSKA (reference sequence). Between the trimmed V and J ends, which lost 3 bases and 4 bases, there was a span of 5 bases. The CDR3 runs to 11 residues. CDR3 sequence (DNA): TGCAGTGCTAGGTACTCAGATACGCAGTATTTT. It codes for CSARYSDTQYF.

This clonotype was counted ten times or more. The chain has TRBV20-1 and TRBJ1-1; possible D gene TRBD1, 6 bases. V lost 0 bases, J lost 0 bases, and 11 bases lay in between. This CDR3 spans 15 amino acids. Per germline, CDR1 DFQATT and CDR2 SNEGSKA (reference sequence). The CDR3 spells CSARDRGGLNTEAFF. The CDR3 DNA is TGCAGTGCTAGAGATAGGGGGGGGTTGAACACTGAAGCTTTCTTT.

This clonotype was seen just once. The CDR3 DNA reads TGTGCCAGCAGCACGCAGGGACAGGGAAATGGCTACACCTTC. Its protein product is CASSTQGQGNGYTF. This rearrangement joins TRBV7-9 to TRBJ1-2, with 9 bases fitting TRBD1. This CDR3 contains 14 residues. V lost 5 bases and J lost 6; bases outside the gene matches: 7. CDR1 is SEHNR and CDR2 is FQNEAQ in the germline V gene (reference sequence).

This clonotype was observed at least ten times. The chain joins TRBV20-1 to TRBJ2-7, with 8 bases lining up with TRBD2. Per the germline V gene, CDR1 is DFQATT and CDR2 is SNEGSKA (reference sequence). The CDR3 is 15 residues long. Unmatched junction bases numbered 13, after V lost 4 bases and J lost 5 bases. The CDR3, as DNA: TGCAGTGCTACTGCCTTAGCGGGGCGATCCAACGAGCAGTACTTC. Translating gives CSATALAGRSNEQYF.